This is a list of T cell receptor beta chains from one sample in a study of glioma-infiltrating T cells after dendritic cell vaccination. TCRdb's copy holds only in-frame clones and misses some; the assay was immunoSEQ multiplex PCR. The data contain about 38,000 clones, about 80% of them singletons. The sample in question was blood, obtained before dendritic cell vaccination. The origin of the receptors is a human donor with glioblastoma. Both conserved end residues are part of each CDR3.

v_call	j_call	cdr3_aa
TRBV13	TRBJ2-2	CASSLGGVAGPNTGELFF
TRBV11-3	TRBJ1-5	CASSLRGAHQPQHF
TRBV9	TRBJ1-1	CASTRGGGAVNTEAFF
TRBV4-3	TRBJ1-1	CASSQDPGMKTEAFF
TRBV13	TRBJ1-6	CASSATGASNSPPHF
TRBV30	TRBJ2-1	CAWSAWGTSGSYNEQFF
TRBV7-9	TRBJ1-1	CASSLSRGVNTEAFF
TRBV7-3	TRBJ2-2	CASSLTGASTGELFF
TRBV5-1	TRBJ2-3	CASSEGGLARTDTQYF
TRBV28	TRBJ2-5	CASSPGPRGTQYF
TRBV5-1	TRBJ2-1	CASSLVAGGLGEQFF
TRBV2	TRBJ1-1	CASRDGQGGTEAFF
TRBV30	TRBJ1-5	CAWRGQGGIQPQHF
TRBV4-1	TRBJ2-5	CASSLIGGAKETQYF
TRBV7-2	TRBJ2-3	CASSLNLAGHTDTQYF
TRBV4-1	TRBJ2-1	CASSQERLRGNEQFF
TRBV30	TRBJ2-7	CAWSPRTSLGYEQYF
TRBV27	TRBJ2-5	CASSRFGLAGGLYQETQYF
TRBV7-7	TRBJ2-5	CASSRGTSGETQYF
TRBV5-4	TRBJ2-1	CASSMRTSREFF
TRBV4-3	TRBJ2-1	CASSQVTTGGNEQFF
TRBV7-9	TRBJ2-7	CASSLVGEAEQYF
TRBV19	TRBJ1-5	CASSSNRGFGNQPQHF
TRBV5-1	TRBJ2-2	CASSPAGGHTGELFF
TRBV10-3	TRBJ2-7	CAISEGLADLSYEQYF
TRBV27	TRBJ1-4	CASRKQGNNEKLFF
TRBV28	TRBJ1-4	CASSLTGAGEKLFF
TRBV7-9	TRBJ2-7	CASSYTDEQYF
TRBV30	TRBJ2-7	CAWSGDRGKGTYEQYF
TRBV29-1	TRBJ1-1	CSVARQNTEAFF
TRBV28	TRBJ2-3	CASSLQGAARTDTQYF
TRBV19	TRBJ2-7	CASAGAVSSYEQYF
TRBV19	TRBJ2-5	CASSMATGEETQYF
TRBV6-5	TRBJ2-2	CASRGQGRLGGELFF
TRBV2	TRBJ1-2	CASRRDRGRSYGYTF
TRBV5-6	TRBJ2-3	CASSLAAYEQYF
TRBV27	TRBJ2-2	CASSLYFGTGGNTGELFF
TRBV27	TRBJ2-1	CASSLPRQISGGTSYNEQFF
TRBV10-1	TRBJ1-1	CASRQGMNTEAFF
TRBV4-3	TRBJ1-1	CASSQDLWRLNTEAFF
TRBV19	TRBJ2-5	CASSIWGDQETQYF
TRBV2	TRBJ1-2	CASSAENYGYTF
TRBV7-3	TRBJ1-1	CASSFGGGGTEAFF
TRBV27	TRBJ2-1	CASSLSPRRAGDYYNEQFF
TRBV5-4	TRBJ2-7	CASSFSGLTYEQYF
TRBV2	TRBJ2-5	CASSTDRGRWETQYF
TRBV5-4	TRBJ1-1	CASSLERRYTEAFF
TRBV6-4	TRBJ2-6	CASSDSHSGANVLTF
TRBV6-1	TRBJ2-1	CASSRGANEQFF
TRBV7-2	TRBJ1-3	CASSLPGISGNTIYF
TRBV11-2	TRBJ2-5	CASSPWRIQETQYF
TRBV11-2	TRBJ2-1	CASSPTSTGRPYNEQFF
TRBV27	TRBJ1-1	CASSPGTYTEAFF